The 4 T cell receptor beta chains in this list originate from one sample, sequenced in a study of shared clonotypes between healthy human individuals. Here immunoSEQ multiplex PCR was the method, and the copy in TCRdb shows in-frame clones only, minus some. The data contain 110,000 or so clones, around two thirds of them seen just once; the ten biggest clones take up roughly 25%. Sequencing used memory CD8+ T cells sorted from blood. As for subset: CD45RO+ cells pooled with CCR7-negative TemRA cells. The receptors derive from a young woman in good health.

V and J are TRBV7-9 and TRBJ2-2; no clear D. V dropped 5 bases and J dropped 5 bases, with 6 bases sitting between them. The CDR3 runs 12 residues. Germline lookup yields CDR1 SEHNR and CDR2 FQNEAQ (reference sequence). For the CDR3, the DNA is TGTGCCAGCAGCCTCACTACCGGGGAGCTGTTTTTT. This encodes CASSLTTGELFF.

V and J are TRBV6-5 and TRBJ2-6; D unresolved. The CDR3 has 15 residues. Germline loops: CDR1 MNHEY, CDR2 SVGAGI. V was cut by 6 bases and J by 0 bases, with 9 bases left in between. CDR3 in amino acids: CASSPRGSGANVLTF. The CDR3, as DNA: TGTGCCAGCAGCCCCCGTGGCTCTGGGGCCAACGTCCTGACTTTC.

This rearrangement joins TRBV6-1 to TRBJ2-5, with D possibly matching TRBD2 (6 bases). The germline V and J ends were trimmed by 1 base and 5 bases, with 17 bases remaining between them. The CDR3 runs to 16 residues. Per germline, CDR1 MNHNS and CDR2 SASEGT. The CDR3 loop is CASSEDGVRLAETQYF. Here the CDR3 DNA reads TGTGCCAGCAGTGAAGACGGGGTACGGCTAGCGGAGACCCAGTACTTC.

The chain couples TRBV7-9 to TRBJ1-4, with D hard to call. From germline, CDR1 is SEHNR and CDR2 FQNEAQ (reference sequence). Trimming took off 5 bases at V and 8 bases at J, with 9 bases between the two ends. CDR3 length equals 12 residues. CDR3 loop: CASSGEAEKLFF. CDR3 DNA: TGTGCCAGCAGCGGTGAGGCCGAAAAACTGTTTTTT. Variable domain in full (rest from reference TRBV7-9 and TRBJ1-4): DTGVSQNPRHKITKRGQNVTFRCDPISEHNRLYWYRQTLGQGPEFLTYFQNEAQLEKSRLLSDRFSAERPKGSFSTLEIQRTEQGDSAMYLCASSGEAEKLFFGSGTQLSVL.